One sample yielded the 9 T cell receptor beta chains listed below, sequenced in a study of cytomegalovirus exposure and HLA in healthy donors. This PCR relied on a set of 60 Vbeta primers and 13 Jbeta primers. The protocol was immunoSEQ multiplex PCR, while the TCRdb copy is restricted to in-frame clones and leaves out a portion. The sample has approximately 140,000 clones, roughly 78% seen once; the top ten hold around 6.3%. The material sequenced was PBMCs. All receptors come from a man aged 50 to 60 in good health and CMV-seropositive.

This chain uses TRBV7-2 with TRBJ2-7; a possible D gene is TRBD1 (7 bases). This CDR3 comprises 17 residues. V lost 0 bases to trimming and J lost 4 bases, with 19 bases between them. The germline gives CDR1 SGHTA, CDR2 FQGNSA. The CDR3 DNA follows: TGTGCCAGCAGCTTAGCGCTCTCAGGGGGGATCGTGTACGAGCAGTACTTC. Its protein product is CASSLALSGGIVYEQYF.

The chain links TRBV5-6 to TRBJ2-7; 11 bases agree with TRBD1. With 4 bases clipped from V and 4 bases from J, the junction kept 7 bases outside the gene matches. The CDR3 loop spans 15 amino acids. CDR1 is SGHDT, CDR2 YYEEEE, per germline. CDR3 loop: CASSQYGTGGYEQYF. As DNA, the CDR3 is TGTGCCAGCAGCCAATACGGGACAGGGGGTTACGAGCAGTACTTC.

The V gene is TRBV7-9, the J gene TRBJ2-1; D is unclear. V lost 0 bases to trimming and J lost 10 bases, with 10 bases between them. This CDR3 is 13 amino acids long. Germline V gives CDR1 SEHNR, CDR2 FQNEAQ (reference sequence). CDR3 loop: CASSLARSWEQFF. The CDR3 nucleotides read TGTGCCAGCAGCTTAGCGCGGTCATGGGAGCAGTTCTTC.

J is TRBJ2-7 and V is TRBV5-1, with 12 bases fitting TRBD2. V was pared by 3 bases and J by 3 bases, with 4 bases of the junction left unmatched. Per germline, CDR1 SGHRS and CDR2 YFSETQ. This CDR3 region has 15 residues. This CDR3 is CASSYRLAGVYEQYF. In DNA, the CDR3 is TGCGCCAGCAGCTATAGACTAGCGGGAGTCTACGAGCAGTACTTC.

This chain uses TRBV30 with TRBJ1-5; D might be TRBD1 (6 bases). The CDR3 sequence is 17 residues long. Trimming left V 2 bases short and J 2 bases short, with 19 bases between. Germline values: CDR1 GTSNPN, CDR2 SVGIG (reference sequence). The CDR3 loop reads CAWSPSRRGYGNQPQHF. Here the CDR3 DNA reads TGTGCCTGGAGTCCTAGCCGAAGGGGGTACGGCAATCAGCCCCAGCATTTT.

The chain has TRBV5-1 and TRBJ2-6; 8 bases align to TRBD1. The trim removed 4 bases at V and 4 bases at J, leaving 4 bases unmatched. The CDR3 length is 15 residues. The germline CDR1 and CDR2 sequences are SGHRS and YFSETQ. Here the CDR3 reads CASSPGGLGANVLTF. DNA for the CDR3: TGCGCCAGCAGCCCAGGGGGCTTAGGGGCCAACGTCCTGACTTTC.

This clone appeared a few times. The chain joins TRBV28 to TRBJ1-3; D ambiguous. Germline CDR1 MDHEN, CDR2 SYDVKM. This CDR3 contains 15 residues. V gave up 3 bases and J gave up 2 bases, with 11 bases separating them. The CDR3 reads CASSFPQETGNTIYF. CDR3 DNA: TGTGCCAGCAGTTTTCCTCAGGAAACTGGAAACACCATATATTTT.

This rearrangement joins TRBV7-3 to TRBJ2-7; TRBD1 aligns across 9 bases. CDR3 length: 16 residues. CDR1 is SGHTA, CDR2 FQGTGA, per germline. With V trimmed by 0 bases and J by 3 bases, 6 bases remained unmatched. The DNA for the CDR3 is TGTGCCAGCAGCTTAACCGGCGGACAGGGGCGCTACGAGCAGTACTTC. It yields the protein CASSLTGGQGRYEQYF. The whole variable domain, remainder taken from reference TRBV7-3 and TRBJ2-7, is GAGVSQTPSNKVTEKGKYVELRCDPISGHTALYWYRQSLGQGPEFLIYFQGTGAADDSGLPNDRFFAVRPEGSVSTLKIQRTERGDSAVYLCASSLTGGQGRYEQYFGPGTRLTVT.

This CDR3 is CASSSEGAAGTDTQYF. CDR3 in DNA: TGCGCCAGCAGCTCAGAGGGGGCGGCAGGCACAGATACGCAGTATTTT. The chain couples TRBV5-1 to TRBJ2-3; 7 nucleotides agree with TRBD1. CDR3 length: 16 residues. J was trimmed by 1 base and V by 3 bases; bases with no gene match: 8. CDR1 is SGHRS, CDR2 YFSETQ, per germline.